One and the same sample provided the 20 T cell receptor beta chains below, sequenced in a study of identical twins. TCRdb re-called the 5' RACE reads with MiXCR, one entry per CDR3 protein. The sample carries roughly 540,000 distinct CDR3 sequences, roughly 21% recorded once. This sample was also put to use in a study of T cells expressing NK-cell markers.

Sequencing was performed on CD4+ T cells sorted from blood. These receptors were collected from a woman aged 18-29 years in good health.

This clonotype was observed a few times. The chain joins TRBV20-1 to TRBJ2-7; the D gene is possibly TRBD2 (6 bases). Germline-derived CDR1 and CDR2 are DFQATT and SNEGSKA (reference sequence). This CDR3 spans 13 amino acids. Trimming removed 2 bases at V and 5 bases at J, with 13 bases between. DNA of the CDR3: TGCAGTGCTAGAAAAGCGGGTCTGAACGAGCAGTACTTC. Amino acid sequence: CSARKAGLNEQYF.

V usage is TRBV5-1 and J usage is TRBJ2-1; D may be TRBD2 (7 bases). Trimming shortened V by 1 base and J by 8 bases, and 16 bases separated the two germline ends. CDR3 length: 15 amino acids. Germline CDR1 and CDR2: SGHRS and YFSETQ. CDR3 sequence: CASSLYTGGSDEQFF. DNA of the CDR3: TGCGCCAGCAGCTTGTACACGGGGGGCAGCGATGAGCAGTTCTTC.

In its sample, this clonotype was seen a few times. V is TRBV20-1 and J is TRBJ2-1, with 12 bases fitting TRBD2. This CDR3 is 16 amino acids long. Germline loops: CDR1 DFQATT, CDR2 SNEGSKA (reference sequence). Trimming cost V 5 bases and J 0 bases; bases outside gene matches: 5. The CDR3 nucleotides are TGCAGTGCTCGTCCACTAGCGGGAGGCTCCTACAATGAGCAGTTCTTC. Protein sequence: CSARPLAGGSYNEQFF.

The chain's CDR3 is CASSRTGRGTEAFF. CDR3 in DNA: TGTGCCAGCAGCAGAACAGGGAGGGGGACTGAAGCTTTCTTT. V gene TRBV12-3 or TRBV12-4 combines with J gene TRBJ1-1; D possibly corresponds to TRBD1 (6 bases). This CDR3 contains 14 residues. Trimming removed 6 bases from V and 5 bases from J, with 16 bases in between.

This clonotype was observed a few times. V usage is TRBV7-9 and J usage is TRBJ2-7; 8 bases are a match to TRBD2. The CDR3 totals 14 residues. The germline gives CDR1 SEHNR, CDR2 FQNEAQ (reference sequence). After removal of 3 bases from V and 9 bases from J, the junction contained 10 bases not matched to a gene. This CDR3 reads CASSFRPGTSSQYF. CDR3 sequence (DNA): TGTGCCAGCAGCTTTCGTCCCGGGACTAGTTCGCAGTACTTC.

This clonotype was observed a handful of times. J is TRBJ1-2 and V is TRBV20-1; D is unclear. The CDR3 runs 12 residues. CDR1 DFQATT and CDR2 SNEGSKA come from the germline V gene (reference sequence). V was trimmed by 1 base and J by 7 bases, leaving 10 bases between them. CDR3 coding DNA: TGCAGTGCTAGAGCAGGAGCAGGTGGCTACACCTTC. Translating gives CSARAGAGGYTF.

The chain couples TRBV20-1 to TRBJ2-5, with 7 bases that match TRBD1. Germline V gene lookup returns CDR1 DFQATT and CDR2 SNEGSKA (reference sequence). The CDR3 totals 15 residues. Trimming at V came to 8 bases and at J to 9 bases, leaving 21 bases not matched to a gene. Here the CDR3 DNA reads TGCAGTTCTTTCAAGGGATTACGGACAGGCGGCGCCCAGTACTTC. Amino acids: CSSFKGLRTGGAQYF.

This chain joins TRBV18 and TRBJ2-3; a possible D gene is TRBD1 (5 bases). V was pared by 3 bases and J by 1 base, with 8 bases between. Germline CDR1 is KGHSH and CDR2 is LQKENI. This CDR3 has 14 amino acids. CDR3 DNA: TGTGCCAGCTCACCCGCACAGGGCACAGATACGCAGTATTTT. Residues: CASSPAQGTDTQYF. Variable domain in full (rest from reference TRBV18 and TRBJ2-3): NAGVMQNPRHLVRRRGQEARLRCSPMKGHSHVYWYRQLPEEGLKFMVYLQKENIIDESGMPKERFSAEFPKEGPSILRIQQVVRGDSAAYFCASSPAQGTDTQYFGPGTRLTVL.

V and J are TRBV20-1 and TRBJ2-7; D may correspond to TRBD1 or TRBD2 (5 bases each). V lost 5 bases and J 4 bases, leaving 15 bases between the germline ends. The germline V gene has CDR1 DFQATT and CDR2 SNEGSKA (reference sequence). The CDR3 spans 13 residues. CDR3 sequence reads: CSASQGARYEQYF. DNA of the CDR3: TGCAGTGCTTCGCAGGGAGCTAGGTACGAGCAGTACTTC.

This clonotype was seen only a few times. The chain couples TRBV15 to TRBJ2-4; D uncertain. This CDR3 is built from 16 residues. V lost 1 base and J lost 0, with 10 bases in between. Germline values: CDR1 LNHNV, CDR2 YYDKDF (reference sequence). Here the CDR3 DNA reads TGTGCCACCAGCAGAGCGAGCCTTCTAGCCAAAAACATTCAGTACTTC. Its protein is CATSRASLLAKNIQYF.

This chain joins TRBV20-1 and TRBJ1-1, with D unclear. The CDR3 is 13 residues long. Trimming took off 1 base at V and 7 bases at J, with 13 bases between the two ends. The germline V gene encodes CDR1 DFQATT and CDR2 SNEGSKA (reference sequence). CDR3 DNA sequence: TGCAGTGCTAGAGTTAGGGAGGGCTATGAAGCTTTCTTT. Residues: CSARVREGYEAFF.

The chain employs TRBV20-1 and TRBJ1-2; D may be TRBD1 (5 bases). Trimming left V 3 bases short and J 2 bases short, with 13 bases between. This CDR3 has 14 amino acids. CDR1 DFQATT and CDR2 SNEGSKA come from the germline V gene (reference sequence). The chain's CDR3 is CSARGPQANYGYTF. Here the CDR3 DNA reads TGCAGTGCTAGGGGACCTCAGGCAAACTATGGCTACACCTTC.

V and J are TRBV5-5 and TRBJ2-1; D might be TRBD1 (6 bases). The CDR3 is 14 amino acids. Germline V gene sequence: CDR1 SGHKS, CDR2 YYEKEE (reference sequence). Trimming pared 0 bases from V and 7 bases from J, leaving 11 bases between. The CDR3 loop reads CASSLGQETNEQFF. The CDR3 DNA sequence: TGTGCCAGCAGCTTGGGACAGGAGACTAATGAGCAGTTCTTC.

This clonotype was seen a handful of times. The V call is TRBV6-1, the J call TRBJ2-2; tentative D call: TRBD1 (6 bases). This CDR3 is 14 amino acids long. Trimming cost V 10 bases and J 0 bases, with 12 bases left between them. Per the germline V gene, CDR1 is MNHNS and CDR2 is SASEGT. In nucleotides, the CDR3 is TGTGCCACCCAGGGGCAGCCGAACACCGGGGAGCTGTTTTTT. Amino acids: CATQGQPNTGELFF.

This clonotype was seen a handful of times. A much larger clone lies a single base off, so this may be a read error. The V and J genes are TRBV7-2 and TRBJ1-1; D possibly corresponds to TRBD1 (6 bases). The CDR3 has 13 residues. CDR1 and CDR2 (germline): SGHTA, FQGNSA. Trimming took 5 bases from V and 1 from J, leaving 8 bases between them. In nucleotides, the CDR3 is TGTGCCAGCAGCACGGACAGGAACACTGAAGCTTTCTTT. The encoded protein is CASSTDRNTEAFF.

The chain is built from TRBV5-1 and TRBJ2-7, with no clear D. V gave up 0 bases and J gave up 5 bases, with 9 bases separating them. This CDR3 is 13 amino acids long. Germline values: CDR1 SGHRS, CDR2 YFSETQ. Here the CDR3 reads CASSLAWLNEQYF. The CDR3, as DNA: TGCGCCAGCAGCTTGGCCTGGTTGAACGAGCAGTACTTC.

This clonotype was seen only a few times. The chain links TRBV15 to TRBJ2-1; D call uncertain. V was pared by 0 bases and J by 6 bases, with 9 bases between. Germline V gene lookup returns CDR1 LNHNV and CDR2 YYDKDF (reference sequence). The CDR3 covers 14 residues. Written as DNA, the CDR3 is TGTGCCACCAGCAGAGACCGGCAGCGCAATGAGCAGTTCTTC. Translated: CATSRDRQRNEQFF. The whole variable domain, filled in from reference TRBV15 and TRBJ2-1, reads DAMVIQNPRYQVTQFGKPVTLSCSQTLNHNVMYWYQQKSSQAPKLLFHYYDKDFNNEADTPDNFQSRRPNTSFCFLDIRSPGLGDTAMYLCATSRDRQRNEQFFGPGTRLTVL.

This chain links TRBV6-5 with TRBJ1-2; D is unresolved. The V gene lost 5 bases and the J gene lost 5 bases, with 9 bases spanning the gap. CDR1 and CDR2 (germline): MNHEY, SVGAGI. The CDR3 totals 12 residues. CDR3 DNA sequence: TGTGCCAGCAGTATGGACGGATATGGCTACACCTTC. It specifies CASSMDGYGYTF.

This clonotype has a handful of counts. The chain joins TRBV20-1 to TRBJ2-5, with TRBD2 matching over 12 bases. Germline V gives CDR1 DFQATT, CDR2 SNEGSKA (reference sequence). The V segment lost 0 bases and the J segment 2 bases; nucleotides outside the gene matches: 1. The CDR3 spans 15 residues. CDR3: CSARETSGRQETQYF. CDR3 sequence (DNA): TGCAGTGCTAGAGAGACTAGCGGGAGACAAGAGACCCAGTACTTC.

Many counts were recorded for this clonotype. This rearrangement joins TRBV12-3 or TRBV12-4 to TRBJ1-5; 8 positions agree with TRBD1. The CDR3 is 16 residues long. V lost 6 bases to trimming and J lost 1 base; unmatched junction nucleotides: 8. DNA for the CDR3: TGTGCCAGCAGCGGACAGGGAGGGAAGAGCAATCAGCCCCAGCATTTT. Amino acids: CASSGQGGKSNQPQHF.